Shown below are 21 T cell receptor beta chains from a single sample sequenced in a study of shared clonotypes between healthy human individuals. The data were produced by immunoSEQ multiplex PCR, yet TCRdb's version contains in-frame clones alone and is incomplete. The data show about 2 million clones, about 95% seen once. Terminally differentiated effector memory CD45RA+ cells were excluded from the naive CD8 cells, which were CD45RO-negative and positively selected for CCR7. Material: naive CD8+ T cells sorted from blood. All receptors come from a man between 18 and 35 years old in good health.

This sequence joins TRBV19 and TRBJ2-5; the match to TRBD2 covers 7 bases. The CDR3 covers 14 residues. Trimming removed 3 bases from V and 5 bases from J; junction bases left unmatched: 6. Germline V CDR1 and CDR2: LNHDA, SQIVND (reference sequence). The CDR3 DNA reads TGTGCCAGTAGTATGGGCGGGAGTCTGGAGACCCAGTACTTC. Protein product: CASSMGGSLETQYF.

The V gene is TRBV9, the J gene TRBJ2-7, with TRBD2 identical over 8 bases. The germline CDR1 and CDR2 sequences are SGDLS and YYNGEE. There are 15 residues in the CDR3. V shed 4 bases, J shed 3 bases, and the junction held 9 bases outside the gene matches. CDR3 loop: CASSPGGTPGYEQYF. The CDR3 DNA reads TGTGCCAGCAGCCCGGGGGGGACCCCCGGCTACGAGCAGTACTTC.

The chain combines TRBV19 with TRBJ1-1; possible D gene TRBD1, 5 bases. Trimming removed 3 bases at V and 0 bases at J, with 14 bases between. CDR1 and CDR2 (germline): LNHDA, SQIVND (reference sequence). The CDR3 length is 16 residues. CDR3: CASSIRAIPMNTEAFF. The CDR3 nucleotides are TGTGCCAGTAGTATCAGGGCTATCCCAATGAACACTGAAGCTTTCTTT. Using reference TRBV19 and TRBJ1-1 for the parts outside the CDR3, the full variable domain is DGGITQSPKYLFRKEGQNVTLSCEQNLNHDAMYWYRQDPGQGLRLIYYSQIVNDFQKGDIAEGYSVSREKKESFPLTVTSAQKNPTAFYLCASSIRAIPMNTEAFFGQGTRLTVV.

The chain is built from TRBV19 and TRBJ1-2; TRBD1 agrees at 7 bases. The CDR3 is 17 residues long. Germline V gene lookup returns CDR1 LNHDA and CDR2 SQIVND (reference sequence). With V trimmed by 4 bases and J by 0 bases, 11 bases remained unmatched. The CDR3 DNA is TGTGCCAGTAGTACCTACGACAGGGCCTATTCTAACTATGGCTACACCTTC. Amino acids: CASSTYDRAYSNYGYTF. The variable domain in full, with the rest retrieved from reference TRBV19 and TRBJ1-2, is DGGITQSPKYLFRKEGQNVTLSCEQNLNHDAMYWYRQDPGQGLRLIYYSQIVNDFQKGDIAEGYSVSREKKESFPLTVTSAQKNPTAFYLCASSTYDRAYSNYGYTFGSGTRLTVV.

The CDR3: CASSWDSTTYEQYF. CDR3 DNA sequence: TGTGCCAGCAGTTGGGACTCGACTACCTACGAGCAGTACTTC. This sequence joins TRBV28 and TRBJ2-7; D possibly corresponds to TRBD2 (6 bases). Germline CDR1 and CDR2: MDHEN and SYDVKM. V was shortened by 4 bases and J by 2 bases, with 12 bases between the two germline ends. CDR3 length: 14 residues.

V usage is TRBV19 and J usage is TRBJ2-7, with D maybe TRBD2 (5 bases). Germline lookup yields CDR1 LNHDA and CDR2 SQIVND (reference sequence). Trimming stripped 4 bases from V and 5 bases from J, with 12 bases between. This CDR3 spans 13 amino acids. The CDR3 coding sequence is TGTGCCAGTAGTACCCCCTCCGGGAACGAGCAGTACTTC. Protein: CASSTPSGNEQYF.

The genes are TRBV27 and TRBJ2-1, with 7 positions matching TRBD1. The V segment lost 11 bases and the J segment 0 bases; nucleotides outside the gene matches: 4. Germline lookup yields CDR1 MNHEY and CDR2 SMNVEV (reference sequence). The CDR3 is made up of 13 amino acids. Here the CDR3 reads CACRDSSYNEQFF. The DNA of the CDR3 is TGTGCCTGCCGGGACAGCTCCTACAATGAGCAGTTCTTC.

V usage is TRBV18 and J usage is TRBJ1-2; TRBD1 might be the D (5 bases). The CDR3 has 17 amino acids. Per germline, CDR1 KGHSH and CDR2 LQKENI. Trimming took 1 base from V and 4 from J, leaving 19 bases between them. DNA for the CDR3: TGTGCCAGCTCACCACGGGAACAGGCGGAGTTGGGCTATGGCTACACCTTC. Translation: CASSPREQAELGYGYTF.

The rearrangement uses TRBV7-2 and TRBJ2-3; the match to TRBD2 covers 11 bases. The germline V gene has CDR1 SGHTA and CDR2 FQGNSA. Trimming took 2 bases from V and 3 from J; bases not matched to a gene: 4. This CDR3 comprises 16 residues. CDR3 protein: CASSLSSGRLTDTQYF. For the CDR3, the DNA is TGTGCCAGCAGCTTATCTAGCGGGAGGTTAACAGATACGCAGTATTTT.

The chain links TRBV5-4 to TRBJ2-3; the D call may be TRBD1 or TRBD2 (6 bases each). V was shortened by 1 base and J by 0 bases, with 12 bases between the two germline ends. Germline V gene data show CDR1 as SGHNT and CDR2 as YYREEE (reference sequence). There are 16 residues in the CDR3. CDR3 loop: CASSLWGALSTDTQYF. The CDR3, as DNA: TGTGCCAGCAGCTTGTGGGGGGCCCTTAGCACAGATACGCAGTATTTT. Filled out from reference TRBV5-4 and TRBJ2-3, the complete variable domain reads ETGVTQSPTHLIKTRGQQVTLRCSSQSGHNTVSWYQQALGQGPQFIFQYYREEENGRGNFPPRFSGLQFPNYSSELNVNALELDDSALYLCASSLWGALSTDTQYFGPGTRLTVL.

To note about this clone: This sample also contains other DNA sequences that code for the same CDR3. The gene calls are TRBV7-9 and TRBJ1-1; D not certain. The V gene's germline CDR1 is SEHNR and CDR2 FQNEAQ (reference sequence). CDR3 size: 12 residues. Trimming took 5 bases from V and 3 from J, leaving 7 bases between them. The CDR3 DNA reads TGTGCCAGCAGCCTTGGCTACACTGAAGCTTTCTTT. Protein: CASSLGYTEAFF.

V and J are TRBV19 and TRBJ2-7, with D possibly matching TRBD2 (5 bases). Germline assignment: CDR1 LNHDA and CDR2 SQIVND (reference sequence). Trimming took 3 bases from V and 3 from J, leaving 12 bases between them. The length of the CDR3 is 14 residues. In DNA, the CDR3 is TGTGCCAGTAGTATCGGACTTTTTAACTACGAGCAGTACTTC. Its protein is CASSIGLFNYEQYF.

The V call is TRBV28, the J call TRBJ2-5; 9 nucleotides align to TRBD1. Per germline, CDR1 MDHEN and CDR2 SYDVKM. The CDR3 has 16 residues. V lost 7 bases and J lost 5; bases outside the gene matches: 14. The CDR3 here is CASTSEQGALEETQYF. The CDR3, as DNA: TGTGCCAGCACCTCAGAACAGGGGGCTTTGGAGGAGACCCAGTACTTC.

The chain joins TRBV6-5 to TRBJ1-4; 10 nucleotides align to TRBD1. The V and J ends lost 0 bases and 8 bases, in that order; junction bases with no gene match: 3. CDR3 length: 15 residues. Germline CDR1 and CDR2: MNHEY and SVGAGI. CDR3 protein: CASSYSGTGAEKLFF. The DNA of the CDR3 is TGTGCCAGCAGTTACTCCGGGACAGGGGCCGAAAAACTGTTTTTT.

The chain joins TRBV4-1 to TRBJ1-6; perhaps TRBD1 as D (6 bases). Trimming stripped 1 base from V and 8 bases from J, with 15 bases between. CDR1 is MGHRA, CDR2 YSYEKL, per germline. This CDR3 is built from 16 residues. This chain's CDR3 is CASSQAGQGLDSPLHF. In DNA, the CDR3 is TGCGCCAGCAGCCAAGCCGGCCAGGGGTTAGATTCACCCCTCCACTTT.

This clone was picked up one time. J is TRBJ2-1 and V is TRBV9, with 10 nucleotides matching TRBD1. After removal of 4 bases from V and 2 bases from J, the junction contained 18 bases not matched to a gene. Germline V gene sequence: CDR1 SGDLS, CDR2 YYNGEE. This CDR3 is built from 20 residues. The CDR3: CASSLSPDRGTQGAYNEQFF. CDR3 DNA: TGTGCCAGCAGCTTGTCCCCGGACAGGGGGACCCAAGGGGCCTACAATGAGCAGTTCTTC. Drawing the rest from reference TRBV9 and TRBJ2-1, the complete variable domain is DSGVTQTPKHLITATGQRVTLRCSPRSGDLSVYWYQQSLDQGLQFLIQYYNGEERAKGNILERFSAQQFPDLHSELNLSSLELGDSALYFCASSLSPDRGTQGAYNEQFFGPGTRLTVL.

This chain uses TRBV5-1 with TRBJ2-3, with no clear D. Germline V gives CDR1 SGHRS, CDR2 YFSETQ. The CDR3 sequence is 15 residues long. V was trimmed by 2 bases and J by 2 bases, leaving 12 bases between them. The CDR3 DNA follows: TGCGCCAGCAGCTTACAGACGGATTTCACAGATACGCAGTATTTT. Translating it yields CASSLQTDFTDTQYF.

As to this clone: The same CDR3 is also encoded by other DNA sequences in this sample. The genes are TRBV27 and TRBJ1-5, with TRBD1 as a possible D gene (6 bases). The germline V gene encodes CDR1 MNHEY and CDR2 SMNVEV (reference sequence). The CDR3 totals 14 residues. V lost 6 bases and J lost 1, with 10 bases in between. CDR3 DNA: TGTGCCAGCAGCGTTACAGGGAGCAATCAGCCCCAGCATTTT. Translated, it gives CASSVTGSNQPQHF.

In its sample, this clone was seen once. J is TRBJ2-7 and V is TRBV29-1; D may be TRBD2 (6 bases). V lost 6 bases to trimming and J lost 7 bases, with 19 bases between them. The CDR3 is 13 amino acids. Germline lookup yields CDR1 SQVTM and CDR2 ANQGSEA. In DNA, the CDR3 is TGCAGCGTGCTAGCGACAAACGGCGGGGAGCAGTACTTC. Translated, it gives CSVLATNGGEQYF.

V usage is TRBV10-1 and J usage is TRBJ2-7; weak D call: TRBD1 (6 bases). The CDR3 has 13 amino acids. Trimming took off 6 bases at V and 1 base at J, with 10 bases between the two ends. Looked up from germline, CDR1 is WNHNN and CDR2 is SYGVQD (reference sequence). The CDR3 sequence: CASSLGQSYEQYF. In DNA, the CDR3 is TGCGCCAGCAGCCTAGGACAGTCCTACGAGCAGTACTTC.

This chain links TRBV7-9 with TRBJ2-7, with D possibly TRBD2 on 5 matching bases. Germline V gene data show CDR1 as SEHNR and CDR2 as FQNEAQ (reference sequence). Trimming left V 5 bases short and J 3 bases short, with 14 bases between. The CDR3 runs 14 residues. CDR3 sequence: CASSADFSLYEQYF. CDR3 bases: TGTGCCAGCAGCGCGGACTTTTCCCTCTACGAGCAGTACTTC. Using reference TRBV7-9 and TRBJ2-7 for the parts outside the CDR3, the full variable domain is DTGVSQNPRHKITKRGQNVTFRCDPISEHNRLYWYRQTLGQGPEFLTYFQNEAQLEKSRLLSDRFSAERPKGSFSTLEIQRTEQGDSAMYLCASSADFSLYEQYFGPGTRLTVT.